This T cell receptor beta chain comes out of a study of T cell repertoires in cytomegalovirus infection. The overall study: It can be stated that public TCR beta signatures indicated CMV infection as well as a matching HLA type. Whole-study findings and limits: HLA-C-restricted CMV-specific TCR beta clonotypes prevailed in the ex vivo response.

TCRdb re-called the reads through MiXCR, storing one row per CDR3 protein. The sample lists just over 150,000 distinct CDR3 sequences, roughly a quarter seen once, with roughly 9.8% in the top ten. This CDR3 spans 13 amino acids. Germline CDR1 reads LNHNV; CDR2 reads YYDKDF (reference sequence). V lost 6 bases to trimming and J lost 0 bases, with 6 bases between them. Points on this clonotype: The antigen is undetermined.

This sequence joins TRBV15 and TRBJ1-3; D remains ambiguous. The specimen was PBMCs. The receptor was derived from a human donor in good health (CMV status not recorded). Some clones in this sample may be carry-over from other donors' samples. CDR3 DNA sequence: TGTGCCACCAGTCAAAGCTCTGGAAACACCATATATTTT. As protein: CATSQSSGNTIYF. Supplemented by reference TRBV15 and TRBJ1-3, the full variable domain reads DAMVIQNPRYQVTQFGKPVTLSCSQTLNHNVMYWYQQKSSQAPKLLFHYYDKDFNNEADTPDNFQSRRPNTSFCFLDIRSPGLGDTAMYLCATSQSSGNTIYFGEGSWLTVV.